The 24 T cell receptor beta chains below were found in one sample sequenced in a study of human CD4 T cells and Enterobacteriaceae. Clones were sequenced by immunoSEQ multiplex PCR, and TCRdb holds only the in-frame ones, with some missing. The sample totals 100 or so clones. After about 6-7 days, proliferating activated T cells were FACS-sorted as CFSE-low CD25+ ICOS+ cells. Sorted memory CD4+ T cells were CFSE-labeled and cultured 2:1 with irradiated antigen-pulsed autologous monocytes. Sorting took every CD4+ cell except CD45RA+CCR7+CD95- naive cells, reaching over 95% purity. Sequencing was done on a sample of bacteria-reactive CD4+ T cells grown in culture. Subset in this sample: CFSE-low proliferating memory CD4 T cells sorted after in vitro stimulation with a heat-inactivated bacterium or M. tuberculosis lysate. The origin of the receptors is a human donor in good health.

This clone is labeled hyperexpanded. The gene calls are TRBV29-1 and TRBJ1-2; D uncertain. CDR3 length: 13 amino acids. V shed 4 bases and J shed 0 bases, with 9 bases lying between them. Germline values: CDR1 SQVTM, CDR2 ANQGSEA. The CDR3 DNA is TGCAGCGTTGTTTACGGAGCTAACTATGGCTACACCTTC. Residues: CSVVYGANYGYTF.

The V gene is TRBV5-6, the J gene TRBJ2-1; TRBD2 aligns across 12 bases. Germline V gene data show CDR1 as SGHDT and CDR2 as YYEEEE. Losses at the gene ends were 1 base for V and 3 bases for J; bases not matched to a gene: 5. This CDR3 contains 17 residues. The CDR3 reads CASSLMSSGRDYNEQFF. The CDR3 coding sequence is TGTGCCAGCAGCTTGATGTCTAGCGGGAGGGACTACAATGAGCAGTTCTTC.

This clone is judged hyperexpanded. V gene TRBV2 combines with J gene TRBJ1-5; D not certain. Deletions cut 0 bases from V and 7 bases from J, with 4 bases between. Per germline, CDR1 SNHLY and CDR2 FYNNEI. The CDR3 length is 12 residues. The CDR3 nucleotides are TGTGCCAGCAGTGAAGCTGCCCAGCCCCAGCATTTT. It specifies CASSEAAQPQHF.

V gene TRBV30 combines with J gene TRBJ1-1; maybe TRBD1 (6 bases). Germline values: CDR1 GTSNPN, CDR2 SVGIG (reference sequence). V was cut by 8 bases and J by 0 bases, with 13 bases left in between. The CDR3 totals 13 residues. The CDR3 region has the DNA TGTGCCCAAAACAGGGATTTGAACACTGAAGCTTTCTTT. This gives the protein CAQNRDLNTEAFF.

This chain uses TRBV11-2 with TRBJ2-1; D is undetermined. This CDR3 is 15 amino acids long. CDR1 and CDR2 from the germline V gene are SGHAT and FQNNGV. The V end was cut by 5 bases, the J end by 7 bases, with 18 bases between. CDR3 nucleotide sequence: TGTGCCAGCAGCATCCTCAATCAACTGGGGAATGAGCAGTTCTTC. Translating gives CASSILNQLGNEQFF.

The rearrangement links TRBV11-2 to TRBJ2-1; D is possibly TRBD2 (6 bases). The length of the CDR3 is 17 residues. Trimming took off 3 bases at V and 6 bases at J, with 21 bases between the two ends. CDR1 is SGHAT and CDR2 is FQNNGV in the germline V gene. The chain's CDR3 is CASSFLRGSTSTNEQFF. As DNA, the CDR3 is TGTGCCAGCAGCTTTCTTCGGGGGAGTACCAGTACCAATGAGCAGTTCTTC.

This clone is labeled as hyperexpanded. The chain employs TRBV27 and TRBJ2-5, with D possibly matching TRBD1 (5 bases). Looked up from germline, CDR1 is MNHEY and CDR2 is SMNVEV (reference sequence). Trimming removed 2 bases from V and 0 bases from J, with 10 bases in between. This CDR3 contains 15 residues. The CDR3 DNA follows: TGTGCCAGCAGTTTAGGTCAGGGATACCAAGAGACCCAGTACTTC. Its translation is CASSLGQGYQETQYF.

A few counts support this clone. The chain combines TRBV19 with TRBJ2-2; D gene uncertain. Trimming took 5 bases from V and 2 from J, leaving 6 bases between them. The length of the CDR3 is 13 residues. The V gene's germline CDR1 is LNHDA and CDR2 SQIVND (reference sequence). As DNA, the CDR3 is TGTGCCAGTAGTTCACCTAACACCGGGGAGCTGTTTTTT. This codes for CASSSPNTGELFF.

The CDR3 sequence: CASRATGGEETQYF. The CDR3, as DNA: TGTGCCAGCAGGGCGACAGGGGGGGAAGAGACCCAGTACTTC. The chain has TRBV27 and TRBJ2-5, with 9 bases matching TRBD1. Losses at the gene ends were 6 bases for V and 3 bases for J; bases not matched to a gene: 5. This CDR3 spans 14 amino acids. Germline CDR1 and CDR2: MNHEY and SMNVEV (reference sequence).

The chain recombines TRBV18 with TRBJ1-3; the D gene is possibly TRBD1 (5 bases). Germline V gene sequence: CDR1 KGHSH, CDR2 LQKENI. Trimming shortened V by 3 bases and J by 0 bases, and 12 bases separated the two germline ends. This CDR3 has 16 amino acids. CDR3 nucleotides: TGTGCCAGCTCACCCTTAGGGGAGGACTCTGGAAACACCATATATTTT. Translated, it gives CASSPLGEDSGNTIYF.

This clone was observed once. The rearrangement joins TRBV19 to TRBJ2-3; D is undetermined. V lost 5 bases and J 2 bases, leaving 8 bases between the germline ends. The CDR3 is 13 residues long. The germline gives CDR1 LNHDA, CDR2 SQIVND (reference sequence). DNA of the CDR3: TGTGCCAGTAGTCCTTCACTCACAGATACGCAGTATTTT. This sequence encodes CASSPSLTDTQYF.

This clone rates as hyperexpanded. This sequence joins TRBV7-2 and TRBJ2-7; D possibly corresponds to TRBD2 (6 bases). With 5 bases removed from V and 2 bases from J, the gap between germline ends came to 10 bases. The CDR3 has 13 residues. The germline V gene encodes CDR1 SGHTA and CDR2 FQGNSA. This CDR3 reads CASSRGGAYEQYF. For the CDR3, the DNA is TGTGCCAGCAGCCGGGGAGGAGCCTACGAGCAGTACTTC.

Judged by abundance, this clone is hyperexpanded. The chain combines TRBV28 with TRBJ1-5; 10 bases are a match to TRBD1. Germline values: CDR1 MDHEN, CDR2 SYDVKM. This CDR3 contains 15 residues. V was clipped by 6 bases and J by 2 bases; unmatched bases: 4. The CDR3 DNA sequence: TGTGCCAGCAGAAGGGACAGGGGAGGCAATCAGCCCCAGCATTTT. Protein sequence: CASRRDRGGNQPQHF. Full variable domain (missing parts from reference TRBV28 and TRBJ1-5): DVKVTQSSRYLVKRTGEKVFLECVQDMDHENMFWYRQDPGLGLRLIYFSYDVKMKEKGDIPEGYSVSREKKERFSLILESASTNQTSMYLCASRRDRGGNQPQHFGDGTRLSIL.

The gene calls are TRBV6-5 and TRBJ1-4; D is ambiguous. V lost 8 bases, J lost 6 bases, and 13 bases lay in between. Germline loops: CDR1 MNHEY, CDR2 SVGAGI. This CDR3 is 13 amino acids long. The CDR3 region has the DNA TGTGCCAGCGCTTACCAAAAATATGAAAAACTGTTTTTT. This translates into CASAYQKYEKLFF.

This clone showed up just once. The chain uses TRBV5-1 and TRBJ2-6; D possibly uses TRBD1 or TRBD2 (5 bases each). The CDR3 spans 18 residues. V dropped 4 bases and J dropped 0 bases, with 17 bases sitting between them. Germline V gene sequence: CDR1 SGHRS, CDR2 YFSETQ. CDR3 residues: CASSPPGTPSSGANVLTF. In DNA form, the CDR3 reads TGCGCCAGCAGCCCCCCCGGGACCCCGAGCTCTGGGGCCAACGTCCTGACTTTC.

V and J are TRBV27 and TRBJ2-5; 9 bases line up with TRBD1. V was pared by 6 bases and J by 1 base, with 6 bases of the junction left unmatched. This CDR3 has 15 residues. Germline CDR1 MNHEY, CDR2 SMNVEV (reference sequence). The CDR3 sequence is CASSPGQGTQETQYF. CDR3 bases: TGTGCCAGCAGCCCTGGACAGGGGACCCAAGAGACCCAGTACTTC.

In its sample, this clone is hyperexpanded. The genes are TRBV5-1 and TRBJ1-1; a possible D gene is TRBD1 (5 bases). From germline, CDR1 is SGHRS and CDR2 YFSETQ. The CDR3 is 14 amino acids. V lost 7 bases, J lost 5 bases, and 18 bases lay in between. DNA for the CDR3: TGCGCCAGCTCCATCGGGGGTGGTAAGACTGAAGCTTTCTTT. Amino acid sequence: CASSIGGGKTEAFF.

This clone appeared a few times. This chain links TRBV27 with TRBJ2-3; 8 bases agree with TRBD1. From germline, CDR1 is MNHEY and CDR2 SMNVEV (reference sequence). This CDR3 is built from 15 residues. V gave up 4 bases and J gave up 1 base; unmatched junction bases: 4. CDR3 sequence reads: CASSSVDRGTDTQYF. The CDR3 DNA reads TGTGCCAGCAGTTCCGTGGACAGGGGCACAGATACGCAGTATTTT.

J is TRBJ1-2 and V is TRBV28; D may be TRBD1 (5 bases). The CDR3 loop spans 13 amino acids. Germline loops: CDR1 MDHEN, CDR2 SYDVKM. Trimming took off 0 bases at V and 8 bases at J, with 10 bases between the two ends. This CDR3 is CASSLWGRAGYTF. In DNA, the CDR3 is TGTGCCAGCAGTTTATGGGGCAGGGCGGGCTACACCTTC.

This chain uses TRBV28 with TRBJ1-2; unclear D gene. Looked up from germline, CDR1 is MDHEN and CDR2 is SYDVKM. CDR3 length equals 14 residues. Trimming removed 4 bases at V and 7 bases at J, with 16 bases between. The CDR3 DNA follows: TGTGCCAGCAGTTCCCTAGGGCGAGAAGGTGGCTACACCTTC. It yields the protein CASSSLGREGGYTF.

The sample holds a few counts of this clone. V and J are TRBV16 and TRBJ2-7; D could derive from TRBD1 or TRBD2 (5 bases each). The CDR3 sequence is 15 residues long. Trimming removed 4 bases from V and 3 bases from J, with 16 bases in between. Looked up from germline, CDR1 is KGHSY and CDR2 is FQNENV. CDR3 in DNA: TGTGCCAGCAGCCTGCAATCCGGGGCTAACTACGAGCAGTACTTC. Translation gives CASSLQSGANYEQYF.

This clone was detected a few times. The chain recombines TRBV25-1 with TRBJ2-1; D may be TRBD1 or TRBD2 (5 bases each). Trimming shortened V by 6 bases and J by 9 bases, and 21 bases separated the two germline ends. This CDR3 is 15 amino acids long. Germline V lookup: CDR1 MGHDK, CDR2 SYGVNS. This CDR3 reads CASRTSGASGSEQFF. Here the CDR3 DNA reads TGTGCCAGCAGGACGTCCGGGGCCTCAGGCAGTGAGCAGTTCTTC.

This chain uses TRBV27 with TRBJ2-2; D is unresolved. The V gene lost 8 bases and the J gene lost 0 bases, with 7 bases spanning the gap. This CDR3 region has 13 residues. CDR1 is MNHEY, CDR2 SMNVEV, per germline (reference sequence). CDR3 nucleotides: TGTGCCAGCGCCACCCCGAACACCGGGGAGCTGTTTTTT. Encoded protein: CASATPNTGELFF.

This clone was counted a few times. The gene calls are TRBV7-2 and TRBJ1-1; 9 bases are shared with TRBD1. Germline V gene sequence: CDR1 SGHTA, CDR2 FQGNSA. V was clipped by 5 bases and J by 2 bases; unmatched bases: 6. The CDR3 runs to 15 residues. DNA for the CDR3: TGTGCCAGCAGCCCTTACAGGGGGCGAAACACTGAAGCTTTCTTT. It translates to CASSPYRGRNTEAFF.